The rows below give T cell receptor beta chains drawn from one sample of a study of T cell responses to AZD1222 COVID-19 vaccine. This table comes from immunoSEQ multiplex PCR, and its TCRdb copy is limited to in-frame clones, with some not included. The sample yields about 150,000 clones, approximately 91% seen once. The material was peripheral blood, obtained 28 days after the second dose of the MenACWY control vaccine. The receptors originated from an adult who received the MenACWY meningococcal vaccine as a control. Each CDR3 is given with its conserved first and last residue. D genes are given only for firm matches. The size field is filled for only some rows; it gives once, few, many or a size class.

. | TRBD1 | TRBJ2-3 | TRBV27 | CASSYKTGIADTQYF | TGTGCCAGCAGTTACAAGACAGGGATCGCAGATACGCAGTATTTT
. | . | TRBJ2-3 | TRBV5-1 | CASSSEASVTDTQYF | TGCGCCAGCAGCTCGGAGGCTAGCGTCACAGATACGCAGTATTTT
. | . | TRBJ1-2 | TRBV4-1 | CASSPLAGTDYGYTF | TGCGCCAGCAGCCCTCTGGCGGGGACGGACTATGGCTACACCTTC
. | . | TRBJ1-1 | TRBV6-2/TRBV6-3 | CASSYSVAAFF | TGTGCCAGCAGTTACTCCGTTGCTGCTTTCTTT
. | . | TRBJ2-3 | TRBV7-2 | CASSLDSDTQYF | TGTGCCAGCAGCTTAGACTCAGATACGCAGTATTTT
. | . | TRBJ1-5 | TRBV2 | CASSETPYQPQHF | TGTGCCAGCAGTGAGACACCGTATCAGCCCCAGCATTTT
. | . | TRBJ1-1 | TRBV30 | CAWRNGGAVGTEAFF | TGTGCCTGGAGGAACGGGGGGGCTGTGGGAACTGAAGCTTTCTTT
once | . | TRBJ2-7 | TRBV11-3 | CASSLTPGAKYEQYF | TGTGCCAGCAGCTTAACACCGGGAGCGAAATACGAGCAGTACTTC
. | . | TRBJ1-3 | TRBV11-3 | CASSPGPFSGNTIYF | TGTGCCAGCAGCCCCGGACCATTCTCTGGAAACACCATATATTTT
. | . | TRBJ1-6 | TRBV7-3 | CASSPPGVGGSPLHF | TGTGCCAGCAGCCCCCCGGGAGTCGGGGGCTCACCCCTCCACTTT
once | . | TRBJ1-1 | TRBV2 | CASSEQGLMNTEAFF | TGTGCCAGCAGTGAACAGGGGCTAATGAACACTGAAGCTTTCTTT
few | TRBD1 | TRBJ1-2 | TRBV4-2 | CASSQVDRGKGGYTF | TGTGCCAGCAGCCAGGTGGACAGGGGGAAGGGTGGCTACACCTTC
. | TRBD2 | TRBJ2-1 | TRBV19 | CASMTSGGSYNEQFF | TGTGCCAGTATGACTAGCGGGGGCTCCTACAATGAGCAGTTCTTC
. | . | TRBJ2-3 | TRBV24-1 | CATSPRWGTDTQYF | TGTGCCACCAGTCCACGATGGGGCACAGATACGCAGTATTTT
. | . | TRBJ1-2 | TRBV6-1 | CASSEERDWNYGYTF | TGTGCCAGCAGTGAAGAGCGAGATTGGAACTATGGCTACACCTTC
. | TRBD1 | TRBJ1-1 | TRBV6-5 | CASSYGGKTGDTEAFF | TGTGCCAGCAGTTACGGTGGAAAGACAGGGGACACTGAAGCTTTCTTT
. | . | TRBJ2-7 | TRBV28 | CASSLRQGGQYF | TGTGCCAGCAGTTTACGTCAGGGCGGGCAGTACTTC
once | . | TRBJ2-2 | TRBV7-9 | CASTATGGMTGELFF | TGTGCCAGCACCGCGACGGGGGGCATGACCGGGGAGCTGTTTTTT
. | . | TRBJ2-1 | TRBV12-3/TRBV12-4 | CASSLLANEQFF | TGTGCCAGCAGTTTATTGGCTAATGAGCAGTTCTTC
. | . | TRBJ2-2 | TRBV9 | CASSVGPGELFF | TGTGCCAGCAGCGTGGGTCCCGGGGAGCTGTTTTTT
. | . | TRBJ1-2 | TRBV6-5 | CASSILGDGYTF | TGTGCCAGCAGTATCCTCGGGGATGGCTACACCTTC
. | . | TRBJ1-2 | TRBV6-1 | CASSESSRYGYTF | TGTGCCAGCAGTGAGAGCAGCCGCTATGGCTACACCTTC
. | . | TRBJ1-1 | TRBV29-1 | CSENRDPGTEAFF | TGCAGCGAGAACCGGGACCCCGGCACTGAAGCTTTCTTT
. | TRBD2 | TRBJ2-7 | TRBV18 | CASSPILAGVHEQYF | TGTGCCAGCTCACCAATCCTAGCGGGAGTCCACGAGCAGTACTTC
. | . | TRBJ2-6 | TRBV4-3 | CASSQGAGVSGANVLTF | TGCGCCAGCAGCCAAGGGGCAGGGGTCTCTGGGGCCAACGTCCTGACTTTC
. | . | TRBJ2-1 | TRBV11-3 | CASSLDGRTGRDEQFF | TGTGCCAGCAGCTTAGATGGCCGGACAGGGAGGGATGAGCAGTTCTTC
. | . | TRBJ2-3 | TRBV7-2 | CASSGRPLITDTQYF | TGTGCCAGCAGCGGAAGACCGCTAATCACAGATACGCAGTATTTT
. | TRBD2 | TRBJ2-7 | TRBV18 | CASSPQVLGGSSYEQYF | TGTGCCAGCTCACCACAAGTTCTGGGAGGGTCCTCCTACGAGCAGTACTTC
. | . | TRBJ1-3 | TRBV7-9 | CASSWGSGNTIYF | TGTGCCAGCAGCTGGGGGTCTGGAAACACCATATATTTT
. | . | TRBJ2-6 | TRBV11-3 | CASSLSRVRGANVLTF | TGTGCCAGCAGCTTATCCAGGGTGAGGGGGGCCAACGTCCTGACTTTC
. | . | TRBJ1-1 | TRBV29-1 | CSAKTALNTEAFF | TGCAGCGCAAAGACAGCTTTGAACACTGAAGCTTTCTTT
few | . | TRBJ1-1 | TRBV19 | CASSSGRATEAFF | TGTGCCAGTAGTTCGGGCAGGGCCACTGAAGCTTTCTTT
. | . | TRBJ1-6 | TRBV4-2 | CASSQNKVNGNSPLHF | TGTGCCAGCAGCCAGAACAAGGTTAATGGTAATTCACCCCTCCACTTT
. | . | TRBJ2-2 | TRBV19 | CASSYRTENTGELFF | TGTGCCAGTAGTTATCGTACTGAGAACACCGGGGAGCTGTTTTTT
once | . | TRBJ1-3 | TRBV9 | CASSGLSSGNTIYF | TGTGCCAGCAGCGGACTGAGCTCTGGAAACACCATATATTTT
. | . | TRBJ2-3 | TRBV5-1 | CASSLGQLGTTDTQYF | TGCGCCAGCAGCTTGGGTCAGCTGGGGACCACAGATACGCAGTATTTT
. | . | TRBJ2-7 | TRBV6-2/TRBV6-3 | CASSYSTGSTYEQYF | TGTGCCAGCAGTTACTCAACAGGGAGCACTTACGAGCAGTACTTC
. | . | TRBJ1-1 | TRBV3-1/TRBV3-2 | CASSHGNTEAFF | TGTGCCAGCAGCCACGGGAACACTGAAGCTTTCTTT
. | . | TRBJ1-2 | TRBV14 | CASSQDKGRYHYGYTF | TGTGCCAGCAGCCAAGATAAGGGGCGGTATCACTATGGCTACACCTTC
. | . | TRBJ1-3 | TRBV5-1 | CASSLSPTGPGNTIYF | TGCGCCAGCAGCTTAAGCCCCACAGGGCCGGGAAACACCATATATTTT
. | . | TRBJ1-1 | TRBV18 | CASSESLNTEAFF | TGTGCCAGCTCAGAATCCTTGAACACTGAAGCTTTCTTT
few | . | TRBJ1-1 | TRBV7-9 | CASSLPTTDSAEAFF | TGTGCCAGCAGCTTACCTACGACAGATTCCGCTGAAGCTTTCTTT
. | . | TRBJ1-5 | TRBV20-1 | CSASVSGGGNQPQHF | TGCAGTGCTAGTGTATCTGGGGGGGGCAATCAGCCCCAGCATTTT
. | . | TRBJ1-2 | TRBV30 | CAWSVGGKEFYGYTF | TGTGCCTGGAGTGTAGGGGGGAAAGAATTCTATGGCTACACCTTC
few | . | TRBJ2-2 | TRBV7-3 | CASSLTYAPANTGELFF | TGTGCCAGCAGCTTAACCTACGCCCCCGCGAACACCGGGGAGCTGTTTTTT